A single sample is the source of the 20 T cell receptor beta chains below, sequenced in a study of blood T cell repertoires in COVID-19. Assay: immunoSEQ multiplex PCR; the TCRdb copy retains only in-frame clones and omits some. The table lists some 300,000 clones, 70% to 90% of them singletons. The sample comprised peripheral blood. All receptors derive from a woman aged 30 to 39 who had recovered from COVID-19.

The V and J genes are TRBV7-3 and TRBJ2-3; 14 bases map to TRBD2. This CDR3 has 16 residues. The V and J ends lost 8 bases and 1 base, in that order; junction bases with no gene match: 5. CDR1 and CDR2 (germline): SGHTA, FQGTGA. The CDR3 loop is CASGSGLAGGTDTQYF. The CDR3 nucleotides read TGTGCCAGCGGGTCGGGACTAGCGGGGGGCACAGATACGCAGTATTTT. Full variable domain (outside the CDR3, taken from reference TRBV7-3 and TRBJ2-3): GAGVSQTPSNKVTEKGKYVELRCDPISGHTALYWYRQSLGQGPEFLIYFQGTGAADDSGLPNDRFFAVRPEGSVSTLKIQRTERGDSAVYLCASGSGLAGGTDTQYFGPGTRLTVL.

The CDR3 here is CASSSLDRGSYGYTF. The CDR3 nucleotides read TGTGCCAGCAGCTCCTTGGACAGGGGATCCTATGGCTACACCTTC. The chain carries TRBV5-6 and TRBJ1-2; 9 nucleotides agree with TRBD1. This CDR3 region has 15 residues. The V and J ends lost 3 bases and 4 bases, in that order; junction bases with no gene match: 7. Germline loops: CDR1 SGHDT, CDR2 YYEEEE.

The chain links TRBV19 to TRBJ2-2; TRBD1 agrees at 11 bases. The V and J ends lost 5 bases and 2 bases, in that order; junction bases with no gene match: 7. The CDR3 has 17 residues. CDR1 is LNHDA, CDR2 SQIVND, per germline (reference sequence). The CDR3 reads CASSVTGTGGNTGELFF. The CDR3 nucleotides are TGTGCCAGTAGTGTGACCGGGACAGGGGGAAACACCGGGGAGCTGTTTTTT.

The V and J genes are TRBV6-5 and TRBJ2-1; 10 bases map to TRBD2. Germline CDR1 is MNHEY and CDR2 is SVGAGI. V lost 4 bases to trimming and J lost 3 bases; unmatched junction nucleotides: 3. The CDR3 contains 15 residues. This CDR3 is CASSFLAGVYNEQFF. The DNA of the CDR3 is TGTGCCAGCAGTTTTCTAGCGGGGGTCTACAATGAGCAGTTCTTC.

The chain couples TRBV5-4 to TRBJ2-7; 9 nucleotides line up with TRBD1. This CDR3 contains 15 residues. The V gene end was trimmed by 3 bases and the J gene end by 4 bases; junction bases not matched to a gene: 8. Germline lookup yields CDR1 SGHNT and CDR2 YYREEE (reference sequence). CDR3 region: CASSSGTGFGYEQYF. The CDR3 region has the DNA TGTGCCAGCAGCTCCGGGACAGGGTTCGGGTACGAGCAGTACTTC.

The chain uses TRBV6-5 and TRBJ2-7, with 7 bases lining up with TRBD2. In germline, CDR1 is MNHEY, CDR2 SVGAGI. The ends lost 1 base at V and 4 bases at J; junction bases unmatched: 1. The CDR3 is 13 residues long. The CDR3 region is CASSYWEGYEQYF. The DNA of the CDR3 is TGTGCCAGCAGTTACTGGGAGGGATACGAGCAGTACTTC.

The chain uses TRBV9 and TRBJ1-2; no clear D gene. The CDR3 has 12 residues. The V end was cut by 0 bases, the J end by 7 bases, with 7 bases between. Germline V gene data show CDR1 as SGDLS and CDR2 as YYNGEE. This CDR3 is CASSVVSGGYTF. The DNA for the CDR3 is TGTGCCAGCAGCGTAGTTTCAGGTGGCTACACCTTC.

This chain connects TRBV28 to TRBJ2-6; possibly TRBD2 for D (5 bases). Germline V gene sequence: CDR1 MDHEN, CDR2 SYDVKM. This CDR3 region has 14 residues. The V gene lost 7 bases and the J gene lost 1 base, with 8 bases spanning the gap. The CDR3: CASNRGSGANVLTF. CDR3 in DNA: TGTGCCAGCAACCGGGGTTCTGGGGCCAACGTCCTGACTTTC.

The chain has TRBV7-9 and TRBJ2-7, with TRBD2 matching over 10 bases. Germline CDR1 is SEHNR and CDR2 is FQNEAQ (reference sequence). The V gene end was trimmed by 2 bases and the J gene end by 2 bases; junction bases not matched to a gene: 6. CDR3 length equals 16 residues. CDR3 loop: CASSLFGSGGTYEQYF. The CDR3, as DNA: TGTGCCAGCAGCTTATTTGGTAGCGGGGGGACCTACGAGCAGTACTTC.

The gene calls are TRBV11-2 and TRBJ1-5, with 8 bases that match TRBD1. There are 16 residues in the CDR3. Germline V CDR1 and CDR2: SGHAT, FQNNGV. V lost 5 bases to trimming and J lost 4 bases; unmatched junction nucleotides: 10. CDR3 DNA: TGTGCCAGCAGCAAAAGCCCGGGACAGGTTAATCAGCCCCAGCATTTT. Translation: CASSKSPGQVNQPQHF.

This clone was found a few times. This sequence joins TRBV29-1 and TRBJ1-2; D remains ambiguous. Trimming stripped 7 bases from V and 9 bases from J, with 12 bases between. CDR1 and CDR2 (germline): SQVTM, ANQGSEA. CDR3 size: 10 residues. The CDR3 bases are TGCAGCGGACTAGGTGGCAGCTACACCTTC. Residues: CSGLGGSYTF.

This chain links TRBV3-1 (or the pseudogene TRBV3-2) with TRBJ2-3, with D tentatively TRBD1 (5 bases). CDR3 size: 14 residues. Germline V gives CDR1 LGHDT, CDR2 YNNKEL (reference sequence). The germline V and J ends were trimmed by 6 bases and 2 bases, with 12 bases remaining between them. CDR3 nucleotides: TGTGCCAGCAGACAGACAGATTTCACAGATACGCAGTATTTT. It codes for CASRQTDFTDTQYF.

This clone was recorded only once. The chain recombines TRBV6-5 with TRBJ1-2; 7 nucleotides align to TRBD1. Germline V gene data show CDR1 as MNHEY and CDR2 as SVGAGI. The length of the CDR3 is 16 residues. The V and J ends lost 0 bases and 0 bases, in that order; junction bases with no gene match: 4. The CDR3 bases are TGTGCCAGCAGTTACTCGGGACAGATAACTAACTATGGCTACACCTTC. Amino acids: CASSYSGQITNYGYTF.

Written as DNA, the CDR3 is TGTGCCAGCAGTTCCGGCGGGTACAATGAGCAGTTCTTC. Encoded protein: CASSSGGYNEQFF. This rearrangement joins TRBV7-2 to TRBJ2-1; weak D call: TRBD2 (5 bases). Looked up from germline, CDR1 is SGHTA and CDR2 is FQGNSA. Trimming removed 6 bases from V and 4 bases from J, with 10 bases in between. This CDR3 has 13 residues.

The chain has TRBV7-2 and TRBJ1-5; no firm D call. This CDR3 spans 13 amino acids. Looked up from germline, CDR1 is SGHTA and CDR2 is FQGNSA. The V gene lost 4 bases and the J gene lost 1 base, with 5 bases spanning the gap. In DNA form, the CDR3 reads TGTGCCAGCAGCTCACAGAGCAATCAGCCCCAGCATTTT. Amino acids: CASSSQSNQPQHF.

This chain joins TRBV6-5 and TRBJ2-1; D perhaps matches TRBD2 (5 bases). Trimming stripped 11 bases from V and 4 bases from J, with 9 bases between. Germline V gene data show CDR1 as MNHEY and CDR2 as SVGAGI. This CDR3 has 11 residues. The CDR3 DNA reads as TGTGCCGCGAGAGGGTACAATGAGCAGTTCTTC. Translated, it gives CAARGYNEQFF.

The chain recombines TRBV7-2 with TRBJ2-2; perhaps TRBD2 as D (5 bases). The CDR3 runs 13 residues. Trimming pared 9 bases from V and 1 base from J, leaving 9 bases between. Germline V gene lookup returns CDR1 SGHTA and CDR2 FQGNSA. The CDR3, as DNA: TGTGCCAGATCGGACTGGAACACCGGGGAGCTGTTTTTT. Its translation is CARSDWNTGELFF.

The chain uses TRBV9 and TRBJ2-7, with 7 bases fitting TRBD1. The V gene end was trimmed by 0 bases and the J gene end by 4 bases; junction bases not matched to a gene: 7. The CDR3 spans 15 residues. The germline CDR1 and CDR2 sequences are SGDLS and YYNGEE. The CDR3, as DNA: TGTGCCAGCAGCGTAGAGGCAGGGGGTGAGTACGAGCAGTACTTC. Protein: CASSVEAGGEYEQYF.

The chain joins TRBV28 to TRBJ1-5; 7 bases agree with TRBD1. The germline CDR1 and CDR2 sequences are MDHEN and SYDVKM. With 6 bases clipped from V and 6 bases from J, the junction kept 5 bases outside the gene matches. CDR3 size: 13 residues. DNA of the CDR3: TGTGCCAGCAGCTATGGGACAGCTCAGCCCCAGCATTTT. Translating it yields CASSYGTAQPQHF.

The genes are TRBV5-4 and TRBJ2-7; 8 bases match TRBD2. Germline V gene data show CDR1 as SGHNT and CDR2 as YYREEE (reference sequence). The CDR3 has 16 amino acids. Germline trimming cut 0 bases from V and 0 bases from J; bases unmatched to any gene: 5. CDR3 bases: TGTGCCAGCAGCTTGGGTGGCGGGGGGAGCTCCTACGAGCAGTACTTC. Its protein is CASSLGGGGSSYEQYF.